The 2 T cell receptor beta chains presented below share a single source sample, sequenced in a study of beta chain features in type 1 diabetes. Sequencing targeted expressed TCRB transcripts, as all isolated RNA had been reverse transcribed. Data came from immunoSEQ multiplex PCR; TCRdb stores just in-frame clones and leaves some out. The sample carries about 320,000 clones, around 15% recorded once. The material sequenced was central memory CD4+ T cells from blood. The receptors come from a man younger than 45 in good health.

This clone was counted a few times. This chain connects TRBV13 to TRBJ2-1; D is perhaps TRBD2 (6 bases). This CDR3 comprises 13 residues. Germline V lookup: CDR1 PRHDT, CDR2 FYEKMQ (reference sequence). V shed 5 bases and J shed 7 bases, with 12 bases lying between them. DNA of the CDR3: TGTGCCAGCAGCCCCGGGACTCGAAATGAGCAGTTCTTC. It is translated as CASSPGTRNEQFF. The whole variable domain, filled in from reference TRBV13 and TRBJ2-1, reads AAGVIQSPRHLIKEKRETATLKCYPIPRHDTVYWYQQGPGQDPQFLISFYEKMQSDKGSIPDRFSAQQFSDYHSELNMSSLELGDSALYFCASSPGTRNEQFFGPGTRLTVL.

The V and J genes are TRBV5-1 and TRBJ1-1; D is possibly TRBD1 (6 bases). V was clipped by 3 bases and J by 4 bases, with 19 bases between them. CDR1 is SGHRS and CDR2 is YFSETQ in the germline V gene. The CDR3 spans 16 residues. The CDR3 sequence is CASSSDPGTRVTEAFF. The CDR3 nucleotides read TGCGCCAGCAGCTCCGACCCCGGGACACGGGTCACTGAAGCTTTCTTT.